Following are 17 T cell receptor beta chains from one sample sequenced in a study of T cell responses to AZD1222 COVID-19 vaccine. Generated by immunoSEQ multiplex PCR, the TCRdb table keeps only in-frame clones and is missing some. The sample includes 160,000 or so clones, under 95% seen only once; the top ten take 4.4%. Here the sequenced sample was peripheral blood, taken on day 0 of AZD1222 vaccination. The source is an adult in good health.

The chain joins TRBV6-5 to TRBJ1-5, with 8 nucleotides matching TRBD1. Germline V gives CDR1 MNHEY, CDR2 SVGAGI. J was trimmed by 4 bases and V by 6 bases; bases with no gene match: 5. The CDR3 consists of 14 residues. DNA of the CDR3: TGTGCCAGCAGGCACCAGGGGGCGAATCAGCCCCAGCATTTT. Translated: CASRHQGANQPQHF.

The chain uses TRBV7-9 and TRBJ1-3, with TRBD1 matching 8 bases. J was trimmed by 2 bases and V by 5 bases; bases with no gene match: 5. Germline CDR1 SEHNR, CDR2 FQNEAQ (reference sequence). This CDR3 has 15 residues. The CDR3 DNA reads as TGTGCCAGCAGCCGAATACAGGGGGCTGGAAACACCATATATTTT. As protein: CASSRIQGAGNTIYF.

The chain recombines TRBV11-2 with TRBJ2-3; the D call may be TRBD1 or TRBD2 (5 bases each). The CDR3 extends over 12 amino acids. V gave up 5 bases and J gave up 8 bases, with 11 bases separating them. Germline values: CDR1 SGHAT, CDR2 FQNNGV. CDR3 region: CASSPSGTTQYF. DNA of the CDR3: TGTGCCAGCAGCCCATCCGGGACTACGCAGTATTTT.

The chain carries TRBV11-3 and TRBJ2-7; D is possibly TRBD2 (5 bases). Germline CDR1 reads SGHNT; CDR2 reads YENEEA. The V and J ends lost 7 bases and 1 base respectively, with 8 bases between them. CDR3 length: 12 amino acids. CDR3 sequence reads: CASNRGSYEQYF. The DNA of the CDR3 is TGTGCCAGCAATCGGGGTTCCTACGAGCAGTACTTC.

This sequence joins TRBV6-5 and TRBJ2-7; D is unclear. The CDR3 is 16 amino acids. With 4 bases removed from V and 2 bases from J, the gap between germline ends came to 18 bases. Germline CDR1 MNHEY, CDR2 SVGAGI. CDR3 loop: CASSSGYRAPPYEQYF. The CDR3 coding sequence is TGTGCCAGCAGTTCCGGCTATAGGGCCCCACCCTACGAGCAGTACTTC.

The CDR3 DNA reads as TGCGCCAGCAGCCAAGATGTGGGGGGCGGTGAGCAGTTCTTC. The encoded protein is CASSQDVGGGEQFF. The chain is built from TRBV4-1 and TRBJ2-1; D is tentatively TRBD1 or TRBD2 (6 bases each). V lost 0 bases, J lost 9 bases, and 12 bases lay in between. CDR1 is MGHRA, CDR2 YSYEKL, per germline. This CDR3 is 14 amino acids long.

V gene TRBV24-1 combines with J gene TRBJ2-3; the D call may be TRBD1 or TRBD2 (5 bases each). V lost 6 bases and J lost 2, with 8 bases in between. CDR3 length: 13 amino acids. The V gene's germline CDR1 is KGHDR and CDR2 SFDVKD. The CDR3 coding sequence is TGTGCCACCAGTCGGGGCTACACAGATACGCAGTATTTT. Amino acid sequence: CATSRGYTDTQYF.

The chain recombines TRBV11-3 with TRBJ2-3; D gene unclear. This CDR3 has 14 residues. Deletions cut 1 base from V and 7 bases from J, with 12 bases between. Germline CDR1 and CDR2: SGHNT and YENEEA. CDR3 DNA sequence: TGTGCCAGCAGCTTAGTCCCTCAAAAAAATACGCAGTATTTT. The encoded protein is CASSLVPQKNTQYF.

This chain uses TRBV6-5 with TRBJ1-1; D is unresolved. The CDR3 totals 12 residues. In germline, CDR1 is MNHEY, CDR2 SVGAGI. V lost 11 bases to trimming and J lost 0 bases, with 10 bases between them. The DNA for the CDR3 is TGTGCCGGCCAAGTTATGAACACTGAAGCTTTCTTT. Its translation: CAGQVMNTEAFF.

The rearrangement joins TRBV24-1 to TRBJ2-2, with D unclear. The ends were cut back, 5 bases at V and 6 bases at J, with 6 bases in the middle. The CDR3 runs to 12 residues. Per the germline V gene, CDR1 is KGHDR and CDR2 is SFDVKD. As DNA, the CDR3 is TGTGCCACCAGTGGATTGCCCGGGGAGCTGTTTTTT. Translating it yields CATSGLPGELFF.

The V gene is TRBV3-1 (or the pseudogene TRBV3-2), the J gene TRBJ1-3; D gene ambiguous. Germline CDR1 is LGHDT and CDR2 is YNNKEL (reference sequence). This CDR3 spans 15 amino acids. V was pared by 4 bases and J by 2 bases, with 12 bases between. The CDR3 region is CASSRLLGTGNTIYF. Here the CDR3 DNA reads TGTGCCAGCAGCCGTCTCCTCGGGACTGGAAACACCATATATTTT.

This chain joins TRBV30 and TRBJ2-7; 10 nucleotides line up with TRBD1. Germline V CDR1 and CDR2: GTSNPN, SVGIG (reference sequence). The length of the CDR3 is 11 residues. V shed 7 bases and J 5 bases; nucleotides not matched to a gene: 2. The CDR3 DNA is TGTGCCTTGACAGGGGGCGACGAGCAGTACTTC. This translates into CALTGGDEQYF. The whole variable domain, filled in from reference TRBV30 and TRBJ2-7, reads SQTIHQWPATLVQPVGSPLSLECTVEGTSNPNLYWYRQAAGRGLQLLFYSVGIGQISSEVPQNLSASRPQDRQFILSSKKLLLSDSGFYLCALTGGDEQYFGPGTRLTVT.

The chain combines TRBV9 with TRBJ2-3; possible D gene TRBD2, 5 bases. Germline V gene data show CDR1 as SGDLS and CDR2 as YYNGEE. V lost 1 base and J lost 3, with 12 bases in between. CDR3 length equals 15 residues. The CDR3 loop reads CASSVTGSRTDTQYF. The CDR3, as DNA: TGTGCCAGCAGCGTAACGGGGAGTCGGACAGATACGCAGTATTTT.

The genes are TRBV15 and TRBJ2-2; unclear D gene. V was shortened by 1 base and J by 7 bases, with 16 bases between the two germline ends. The length of the CDR3 is 16 residues. Looked up from germline, CDR1 is LNHNV and CDR2 is YYDKDF (reference sequence). CDR3 residues: CATSRAGLGIGGELFF. The CDR3 DNA follows: TGTGCCACCAGCAGAGCGGGTCTAGGGATAGGCGGGGAGCTGTTTTTT.

This rearrangement joins TRBV10-3 to TRBJ1-6, with TRBD1 matching over 7 bases. CDR3 size: 15 residues. Germline loops: CDR1 ENHRY, CDR2 SYGVKD. J gave up 1 base and V 10 bases, and 7 bases lay outside the gene matches. The CDR3 here is CATWTGGSYNSPLHF. The CDR3, as DNA: TGTGCCACTTGGACAGGAGGTTCCTATAATTCACCCCTCCACTTT.

The CDR3 region has the DNA TGTGCCAGCAGTCCAACTAGCGGAACGCAAGAGACCCAGTACTTC. This translates into CASSPTSGTQETQYF. The chain carries TRBV6-5 and TRBJ2-5; TRBD2 agrees at 8 bases. There are 15 residues in the CDR3. Germline CDR1 reads MNHEY; CDR2 reads SVGAGI. Germline trimming cut 5 bases from V and 2 bases from J; bases unmatched to any gene: 7.

This chain links TRBV5-1 with TRBJ2-1; 7 nucleotides agree with TRBD2. V shed 2 bases and J 4 bases; nucleotides not matched to a gene: 9. The CDR3 is 16 amino acids. CDR1 SGHRS and CDR2 YFSETQ come from the germline V gene. CDR3 in amino acids: CASSLALGLPYNEQFF. The CDR3 DNA sequence: TGCGCCAGCAGCTTAGCTTTGGGACTACCATACAATGAGCAGTTCTTC.